Shown below are 5 T cell receptor beta chains from a single sample sequenced in a study of T cell repertoires in cytomegalovirus infection. TCRdb reprocessed the reads with MiXCR, giving one entry per CDR3 protein. The table records some 400,000 distinct CDR3 sequences, approximately 32% of them present only once. The sample consisted of PBMCs. The receptors here all came from a human donor in good health (CMV status not recorded). Some clones in this sample may be carry-over from other donors' samples.

Turning to this clonotype: Since the CDR3 does not end with the conserved phenylalanine or tryptophan, this likely comes from a read error. V is TRBV6-1 and J is TRBJ2-7, with D perhaps matching TRBD1 (9 bases). Germline CDR1 MNHNS, CDR2 SASEGT. The length of the CDR3 is 21 residues. V lost 3 bases, J lost 3 bases, and 33 bases lay in between. The CDR3 is CASSDILGQGLERGNLYEQYS. CDR3 nucleotide sequence: TGTGCCAGCAGTGATATACTGGGACAGGGATTGGAGCGGGGGAACCTCTACGAGCAGTACTCA.

This clonotype has a handful of counts. CDR3 bases: TGTGCCAGCAGTTTATCGACAGGGGCGTCCAATGAGCAGTTCTTC. Translated: CASSLSTGASNEQFF. This chain links TRBV27 with TRBJ2-1; 8 bases line up with TRBD1. The CDR3 is 15 residues long. Germline CDR1 reads MNHEY; CDR2 reads SMNVEV (reference sequence). With 0 bases clipped from V and 6 bases from J, the junction kept 4 bases outside the gene matches.

This chain uses TRBV29-1 with TRBJ2-4; TRBD2 aligns across 7 bases. CDR3 length: 16 residues. Trimming cost V 4 bases and J 4 bases; bases outside gene matches: 13. Germline values: CDR1 SQVTM, CDR2 ANQGSEA. The chain's CDR3 is CSVGGMGWGGKNIQYF. The CDR3 coding sequence is TGCAGCGTTGGAGGGATGGGGTGGGGGGGGAAAAACATTCAGTACTTC.

The chain employs TRBV5-1 and TRBJ1-4, with no clear D. This CDR3 spans 15 amino acids. CDR1 is SGHRS and CDR2 is YFSETQ in the germline V gene. Trimming shortened V by 4 bases and J by 0 bases, and 10 bases separated the two germline ends. The DNA for the CDR3 is TGCGCCAGCAGCGTGGACGGAACAACTAATGAAAAACTGTTTTTT. It is translated as CASSVDGTTNEKLFF.

This clonotype appeared a few times. The chain recombines TRBV6-8 with TRBJ2-7; 8 nucleotides align to TRBD1. The CDR3 consists of 13 residues. The ends lost 7 bases at V and 2 bases at J; junction bases unmatched: 4. Germline CDR1 reads MNHGY; CDR2 reads SAAAGT. CDR3 in amino acids: CASIWTGTYEQYF. The CDR3 DNA reads TGTGCCAGCATCTGGACAGGGACCTACGAGCAGTACTTC.